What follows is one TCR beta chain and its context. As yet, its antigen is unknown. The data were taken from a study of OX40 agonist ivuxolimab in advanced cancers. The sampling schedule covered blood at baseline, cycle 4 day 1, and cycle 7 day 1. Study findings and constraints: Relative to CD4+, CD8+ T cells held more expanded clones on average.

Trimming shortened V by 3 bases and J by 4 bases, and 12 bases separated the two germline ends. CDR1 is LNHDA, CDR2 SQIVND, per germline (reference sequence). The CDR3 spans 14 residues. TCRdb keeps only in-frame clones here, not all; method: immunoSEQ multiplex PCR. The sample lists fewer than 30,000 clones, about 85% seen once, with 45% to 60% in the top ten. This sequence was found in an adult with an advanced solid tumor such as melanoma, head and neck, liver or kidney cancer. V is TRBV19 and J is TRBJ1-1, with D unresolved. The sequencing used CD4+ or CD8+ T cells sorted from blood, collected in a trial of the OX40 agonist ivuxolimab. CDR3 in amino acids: CASSMMGQVTEAFF. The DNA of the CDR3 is TGTGCCAGTAGTATGATGGGCCAGGTCACTGAAGCTTTCTTT.